This TCR beta chain is drawn from a study of T-cell reconstitution after alpha-beta-depleted transplantation in children. Remarks on this clonotype: The antigen is unknown.

Study-level results: Surviving recipient T cells and thymic progenitors produced the high day-60 TCRbeta diversity seen in some patients. At one year after transplant, newly produced T cells mostly accounted for T-cell counts and diversity.

CDR1 SGHTA and CDR2 FQGNSA come from the germline V gene. V gave up 10 bases and J gave up 8 bases; unmatched junction bases: 18. This CDR3 has 15 residues. Preparation of the TCRbeta library used unique molecular identifiers. Via MiXCR, TCRdb re-called the PCR reads, giving one row per CDR3 protein. The sample lists about 16,000 distinct CDR3 sequences; roughly 7.8% were seen once. The clonotype was recovered from a boy less than two years old who had a stem cell transplant for Wiskott-Aldrich syndrome, so the T cells may come from the graft donor. The source was PBMCs, mostly from graft donor cells, collected 60 days after TCRalphabeta/CD19-depleted stem cell transplant. This chain links TRBV7-2 with TRBJ1-2; 8 nucleotides align to TRBD1. CDR3 loop: CATHLVPTGGEGYTF. The CDR3 DNA sequence: TGTGCCACCCACCTGGTTCCAACAGGGGGTGAGGGCTACACCTTC.